Included here is one T cell receptor (beta chain) sequence, with context. The junction departs from germline at one end; a sequencing error may be responsible. Germline lookup yields CDR1 SGHTA and CDR2 FQGNSA. CDR3 size: 14 residues. The data are from a study of blood T cells in healthy people across ages. The authors ran a second PCR of 7 to 11 cycles using a sample-barcoded 5' primer and a J-beta primer mix. A single record per CDR3 protein comes from TCRdb applying MiXCR to the 5' RACE reads. The sample consists of fewer than 1 million distinct CDR3 sequences, roughly 44% of them appearing once. This TCR came from a man aged 60-69 years in good health. Sequenced input: blood. V and J are TRBV7-2 and TRBJ2-7; D possibly corresponds to TRBD2 (5 bases). This CDR3 is CASSRTGSSDEQYF. The CDR3 region has the DNA TGTGCCAGCAGTAGGACGGGGAGCTCCGACGAGCAGTACTTC.